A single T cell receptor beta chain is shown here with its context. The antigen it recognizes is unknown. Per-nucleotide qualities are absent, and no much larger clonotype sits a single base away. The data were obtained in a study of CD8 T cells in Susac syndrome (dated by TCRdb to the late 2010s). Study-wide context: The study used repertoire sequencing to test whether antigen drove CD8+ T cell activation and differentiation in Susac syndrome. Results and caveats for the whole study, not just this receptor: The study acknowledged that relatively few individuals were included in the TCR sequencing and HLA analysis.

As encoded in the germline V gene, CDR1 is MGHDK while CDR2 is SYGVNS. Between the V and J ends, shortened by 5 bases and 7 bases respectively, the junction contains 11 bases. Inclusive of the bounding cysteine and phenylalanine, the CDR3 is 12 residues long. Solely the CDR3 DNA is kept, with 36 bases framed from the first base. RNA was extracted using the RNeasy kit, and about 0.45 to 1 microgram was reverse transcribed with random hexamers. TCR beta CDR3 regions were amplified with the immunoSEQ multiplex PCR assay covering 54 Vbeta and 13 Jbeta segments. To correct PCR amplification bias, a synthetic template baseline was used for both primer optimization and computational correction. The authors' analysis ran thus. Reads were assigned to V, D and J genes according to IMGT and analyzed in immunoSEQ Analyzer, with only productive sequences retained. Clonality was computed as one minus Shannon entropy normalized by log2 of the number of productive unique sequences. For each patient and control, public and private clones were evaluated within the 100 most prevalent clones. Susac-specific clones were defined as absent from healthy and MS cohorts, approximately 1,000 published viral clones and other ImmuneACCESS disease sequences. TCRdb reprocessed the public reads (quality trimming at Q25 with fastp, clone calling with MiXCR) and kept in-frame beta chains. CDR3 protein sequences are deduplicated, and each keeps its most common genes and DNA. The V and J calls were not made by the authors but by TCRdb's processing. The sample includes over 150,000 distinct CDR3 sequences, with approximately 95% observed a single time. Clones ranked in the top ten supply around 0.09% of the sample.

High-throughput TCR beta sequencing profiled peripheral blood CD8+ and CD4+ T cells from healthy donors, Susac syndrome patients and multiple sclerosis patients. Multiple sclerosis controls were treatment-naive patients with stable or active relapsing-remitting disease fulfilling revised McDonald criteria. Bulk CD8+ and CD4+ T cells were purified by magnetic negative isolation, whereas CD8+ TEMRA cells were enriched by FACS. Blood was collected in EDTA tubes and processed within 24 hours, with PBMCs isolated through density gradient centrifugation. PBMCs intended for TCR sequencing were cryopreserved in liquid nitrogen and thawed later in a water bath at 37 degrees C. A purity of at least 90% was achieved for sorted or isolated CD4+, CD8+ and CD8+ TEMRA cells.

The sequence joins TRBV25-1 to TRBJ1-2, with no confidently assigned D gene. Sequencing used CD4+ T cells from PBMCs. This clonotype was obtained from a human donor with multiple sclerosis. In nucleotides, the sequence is TGTGCCAGCAGTACCCCTTGGGTTGGCTACACCTTC. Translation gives CASSTPWVGYTF.